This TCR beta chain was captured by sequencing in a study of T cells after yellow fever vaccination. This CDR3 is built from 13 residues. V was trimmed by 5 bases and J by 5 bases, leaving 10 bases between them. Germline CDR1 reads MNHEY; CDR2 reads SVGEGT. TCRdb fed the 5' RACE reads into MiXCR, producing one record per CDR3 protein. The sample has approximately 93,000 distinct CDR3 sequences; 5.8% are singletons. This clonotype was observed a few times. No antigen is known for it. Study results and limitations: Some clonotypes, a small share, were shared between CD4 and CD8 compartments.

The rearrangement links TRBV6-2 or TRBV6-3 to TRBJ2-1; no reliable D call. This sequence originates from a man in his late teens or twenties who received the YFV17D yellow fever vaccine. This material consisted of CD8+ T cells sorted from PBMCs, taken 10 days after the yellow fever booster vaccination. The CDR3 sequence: CASSRTGDNEQFF. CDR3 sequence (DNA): TGTGCCAGCAGTCGAACGGGTGACAATGAGCAGTTCTTC.